These 23 T cell receptor beta chains originate from one sample sequenced in a study of blood T cell repertoires in COVID-19. Clones were sequenced by immunoSEQ multiplex PCR, and TCRdb holds only the in-frame ones, with some missing. Found here are tens of thousands of clones, 75% to 90% of them singletons; the top ten hold 15% to 20%. Sample: peripheral blood. These receptors came from a man in his forties or fifties with COVID-19, enrolled during active disease.

The genes are TRBV28 and TRBJ1-2; D not resolved. This CDR3 comprises 13 residues. Per germline, CDR1 MDHEN and CDR2 SYDVKM. V was shortened by 7 bases and J by 8 bases, with 17 bases between the two germline ends. CDR3 region: CASMLRRTMGYTF. The CDR3 DNA is TGTGCCAGCATGCTCCGAAGAACTATGGGCTACACCTTC.

V gene TRBV28 combines with J gene TRBJ2-7; 10 bases match TRBD1. This CDR3 is 14 amino acids long. With V trimmed by 8 bases and J by 7 bases, 11 bases remained unmatched. Germline lookup yields CDR1 MDHEN and CDR2 SYDVKM. The CDR3 nucleotides are TGTGCCAGCTACCCGGGACAGGGGACTGGTGAGCAGTACTTC. This translates into CASYPGQGTGEQYF.

With respect to this clone: Other DNA sequences in this specimen translate into the identical CDR3. V gene TRBV3-1 (or the pseudogene TRBV3-2) combines with J gene TRBJ2-2, with D possibly matching TRBD2 (6 bases). Germline loops: CDR1 LGHDT, CDR2 YNNKEL (reference sequence). Between the trimmed V and J ends, which lost 4 bases and 6 bases, there was a span of 6 bases. This CDR3 comprises 12 residues. The DNA for the CDR3 is TGTGCCAGCAGCCGGGGGGCCGGGGAGCTGTTTTTT. Amino acids: CASSRGAGELFF.

This rearrangement joins TRBV5-1 to TRBJ2-2; D is perhaps TRBD2 (5 bases). Per germline, CDR1 SGHRS and CDR2 YFSETQ. This CDR3 spans 13 amino acids. V lost 7 bases and J 1 base, leaving 8 bases between the germline ends. The CDR3 protein is CASERGNTGELFF. The DNA for the CDR3 is TGCGCCAGCGAACGGGGGAACACCGGGGAGCTGTTTTTT.

This chain uses TRBV7-9 with TRBJ2-7, with 7 nucleotides matching TRBD1. V lost 5 bases and J lost 5; bases outside the gene matches: 6. The CDR3 has 13 residues. CDR1 and CDR2 (germline): SEHNR, FQNEAQ (reference sequence). CDR3 DNA sequence: TGTGCCAGCAGCCGGAAGACAGGGAACGAGCAGTACTTC. It codes for CASSRKTGNEQYF.

The V call is TRBV6-2 or TRBV6-3, the J call TRBJ1-4; D remains unclear. Trimming took off 2 bases at V and 7 bases at J, with 17 bases between the two ends. CDR3 size: 16 residues. CDR1 is MNHEY and CDR2 is SVGEGT in the germline V gene. CDR3 region: CASSYPPTTLSEKLFF. CDR3 DNA: TGTGCCAGCAGTTACCCCCCTACTACGTTAAGTGAAAAACTGTTTTTT.

V gene TRBV5-4 combines with J gene TRBJ2-3, with D tentatively TRBD2 (7 bases). V gave up 3 bases and J gave up 5 bases, with 16 bases separating them. The CDR3 runs to 15 residues. Germline values: CDR1 SGHNT, CDR2 YYREEE (reference sequence). The CDR3 nucleotides read TGTGCCAGCAGCTCGATCCCGGGGGGCGGAGATACGCAGTATTTT. Protein product: CASSSIPGGGDTQYF.

The CDR3 coding sequence is TGTGCCAGCAGCTCCACAGGCCGACGACACGAGCAGTACTTC. Protein: CASSSTGRRHEQYF. The J gene is TRBJ2-7, the V gene TRBV28; the D gene is possibly TRBD1 (5 bases). V gave up 6 bases and J gave up 5 bases, with 17 bases separating them. CDR1 and CDR2 from the germline V gene are MDHEN and SYDVKM. This CDR3 spans 14 amino acids.

The sample holds one count of this clone. This sequence joins TRBV18 and TRBJ1-5; the D is unclear. Germline loops: CDR1 KGHSH, CDR2 LQKENI. CDR3 size: 16 residues. The V end lost 0 bases, the J end lost 5 bases, and 14 bases lay between the germline ends. Here the CDR3 DNA reads TGTGCCAGCTCACCACCCGAGGGAGAGAAATATCAGCCCCAGCATTTT. Translating gives CASSPPEGEKYQPQHF.

The chain recombines TRBV5-1 with TRBJ1-4; D is possibly TRBD1 (5 bases). Looked up from germline, CDR1 is SGHRS and CDR2 is YFSETQ. V shed 5 bases and J shed 7 bases, with 12 bases lying between them. This CDR3 region has 13 residues. CDR3 residues: CASRTGEAEKLFF. The DNA for the CDR3 is TGCGCCAGCAGAACGGGGGAAGCTGAAAAACTGTTTTTT.

V gene TRBV6-5 combines with J gene TRBJ1-3, with a tentative D call TRBD1 (5 bases). V was cut by 8 bases and J by 3 bases, with 14 bases left in between. The CDR3 length is 14 residues. Germline-derived CDR1 and CDR2 are MNHEY and SVGAGI. The DNA for the CDR3 is TGTGCCAGCGAAGGGGAGGACGGTGGAAACACCATATATTTT. Its translation: CASEGEDGGNTIYF.

The chain carries TRBV5-4 and TRBJ1-1, with 7 bases aligning to TRBD1. Trimming removed 6 bases from V and 2 bases from J; junction bases left unmatched: 10. The germline gives CDR1 SGHNT, CDR2 YYREEE (reference sequence). The CDR3 extends over 15 amino acids. CDR3 nucleotides: TGTGCCAGCACCCCTTACTGGACAGGCAACACTGAAGCTTTCTTT. This gives the protein CASTPYWTGNTEAFF. The whole variable domain, remainder taken from reference TRBV5-4 and TRBJ1-1, is ETGVTQSPTHLIKTRGQQVTLRCSSQSGHNTVSWYQQALGQGPQFIFQYYREEENGRGNFPPRFSGLQFPNYSSELNVNALELDDSALYLCASTPYWTGNTEAFFGQGTRLTVV.

This clone came up once. The chain has TRBV20-1 and TRBJ1-2; D is perhaps TRBD1 (6 bases). Germline CDR1 is DFQATT and CDR2 is SNEGSKA (reference sequence). This CDR3 contains 11 residues. V was cut by 8 bases and J by 9 bases, with 16 bases left in between. This chain's CDR3 is CSSDRAVSYTF. CDR3 DNA: TGCAGTTCGGACAGAGCGGTTAGCTACACCTTC.

This rearrangement joins TRBV7-9 to TRBJ2-7, with TRBD1 as a possible D gene (6 bases). This CDR3 is 13 amino acids long. Germline loops: CDR1 SEHNR, CDR2 FQNEAQ (reference sequence). The ends were cut back, 2 bases at V and 6 bases at J, with 11 bases in the middle. DNA for the CDR3: TGTGCCAGCAGCTTACAGGGGCTGAGCGAGCAGTACTTC. Translating it yields CASSLQGLSEQYF. The complete variable domain, with remaining parts taken from reference TRBV7-9 and TRBJ2-7, reads DTGVSQNPRHKITKRGQNVTFRCDPISEHNRLYWYRQTLGQGPEFLTYFQNEAQLEKSRLLSDRFSAERPKGSFSTLEIQRTEQGDSAMYLCASSLQGLSEQYFGPGTRLTVT.

This clone was recorded only once. The chain carries TRBV30 and TRBJ1-2, with D maybe TRBD1 (6 bases). V shed 2 bases and J shed 2 bases, with 15 bases lying between them. This CDR3 has 15 residues. The V gene's germline CDR1 is GTSNPN and CDR2 SVGIG (reference sequence). The CDR3 bases are TGTGCCTGGAGTCCGCCTTGGACAGTCAACTATGGCTACACCTTC. This gives the protein CAWSPPWTVNYGYTF. The full variable domain, in which reference TRBV30 and TRBJ1-2 provide the parts outside the CDR3, is SQTIHQWPATLVQPVGSPLSLECTVEGTSNPNLYWYRQAAGRGLQLLFYSVGIGQISSEVPQNLSASRPQDRQFILSSKKLLLSDSGFYLCAWSPPWTVNYGYTFGSGTRLTVV.

The chain is built from TRBV21-1 and TRBJ2-1; the D call in the table, TRBD2, was not verified against the DNA. TRBV21-1 represents a pseudogene. CDR3 length equals 13 residues. This CDR3 reads CASSKYPGGEQFF. In DNA, the CDR3 is TGTGCCAGCAGCAAATACCCCGGGGGGGAGCAGTTCTTC.

With regard to this clone: Other DNA sequences from this sample encode an identical CDR3 as well. CDR3 coding DNA: TGTGCCAGCAGCCCAGGTCCGGCGGGGGCCGGGGAGCTGTTTTTT. Translating it yields CASSPGPAGAGELFF. The chain employs TRBV7-3 and TRBJ2-2; the match to TRBD2 covers 7 bases. The CDR3 totals 15 residues. Looked up from germline, CDR1 is SGHTA and CDR2 is FQGTGA. Trimming cost V 5 bases and J 6 bases; bases outside gene matches: 9.

The V gene is TRBV14, the J gene TRBJ2-3; 10 bases match TRBD2. The CDR3 totals 16 residues. Losses at the gene ends were 4 bases for V and 2 bases for J; bases not matched to a gene: 6. Germline-derived CDR1 and CDR2 are SGHDN and FVKESK. CDR3 bases: TGTGCCAGCAGCCGAGTACTAGCGGGGTACACAGATACGCAGTATTTT. Amino acid sequence: CASSRVLAGYTDTQYF.

V usage is TRBV7-9 and J usage is TRBJ2-5; D may be TRBD1 (6 bases). This CDR3 region has 15 residues. Trimming removed 3 bases at V and 1 base at J, with 12 bases between. Germline V lookup: CDR1 SEHNR, CDR2 FQNEAQ (reference sequence). As DNA, the CDR3 is TGTGCCAGCAGCTTCCAGGGGTTTGGCCAAGAGACCCAGTACTTC. Protein: CASSFQGFGQETQYF.

This clone was detected ten times or more. CDR3: CASSLETPGGQYF. The DNA for the CDR3 is TGTGCCAGCAGTTTAGAGACCCCGGGGGGGCAGTACTTC. J is TRBJ2-7 and V is TRBV12-3 or TRBV12-4; TRBD2 aligns across 7 bases. J was trimmed by 9 bases and V by 1 base; bases with no gene match: 6. CDR3 size: 13 residues.

This clone was counted a single time. The chain carries TRBV11-3 and TRBJ2-5; perhaps TRBD1 as D (5 bases). Germline-derived CDR1 and CDR2 are SGHNT and YENEEA. V lost 2 bases and J 7 bases, leaving 11 bases between the germline ends. This CDR3 has 13 residues. Here the CDR3 DNA reads TGTGCCAGCAGCTTATTAGGGGATGTGACCCAGTACTTC. This gives the protein CASSLLGDVTQYF.

J is TRBJ2-7 and V is TRBV5-1, with 10 positions matching TRBD1. The junction had 3 bases not matched to a gene; V was cut back by 7 bases and J by 5 bases. The CDR3 totals 12 residues. Germline V CDR1 and CDR2: SGHRS, YFSETQ. The CDR3 protein is CASHGTGDEQYF. CDR3 bases: TGCGCCAGCCATGGGACAGGGGACGAGCAGTACTTC.

The chain recombines TRBV19 with TRBJ2-5; 7 bases are a match to TRBD1. Germline CDR1 LNHDA, CDR2 SQIVND (reference sequence). The CDR3 sequence is 15 residues long. The trim removed 5 bases at V and 2 bases at J, leaving 8 bases unmatched. The CDR3 bases are TGTGCCAGTAGTCGGACAGGCTTAACTCAAGAGACCCAGTACTTC. Translation: CASSRTGLTQETQYF.